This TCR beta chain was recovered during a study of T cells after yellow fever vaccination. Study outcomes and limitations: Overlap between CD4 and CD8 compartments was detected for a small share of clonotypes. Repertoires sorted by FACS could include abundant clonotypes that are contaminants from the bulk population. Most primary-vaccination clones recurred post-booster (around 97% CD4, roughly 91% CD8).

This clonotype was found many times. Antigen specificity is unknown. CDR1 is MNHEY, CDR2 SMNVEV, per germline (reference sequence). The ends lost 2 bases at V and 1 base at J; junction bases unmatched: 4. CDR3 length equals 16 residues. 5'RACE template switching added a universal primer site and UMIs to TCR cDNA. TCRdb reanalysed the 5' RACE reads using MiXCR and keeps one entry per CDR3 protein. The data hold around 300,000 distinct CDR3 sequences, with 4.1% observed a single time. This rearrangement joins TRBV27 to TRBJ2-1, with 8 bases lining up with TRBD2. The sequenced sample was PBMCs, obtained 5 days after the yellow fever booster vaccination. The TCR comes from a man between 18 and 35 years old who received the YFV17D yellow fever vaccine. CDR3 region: CASSLRRGDSYNEQFF. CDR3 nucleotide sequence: TGTGCCAGCAGTTTACGGCGGGGGGATTCCTACAATGAGCAGTTCTTC.